These 28 T cell receptor beta chains share one sample of origin, sequenced in a study of beta chain features in type 1 diabetes. The study, taken as a whole, reports: Patients with Type 1 diabetes showed moderately but significantly shorter TCRB CDR3s in all four CD4+ subsets.

The study reverse transcribed the entire isolated RNA, so it sequenced expressed TCRB transcripts. Some clones are missing from TCRdb's copy, which holds only in-frame ones; the method was immunoSEQ multiplex PCR. Of approximately 120,000 clones in the sample, 15% to 20% are singletons; the top ten hold 2.6%. These receptors have no identified antigens. The material sequenced was central memory CD4+ T cells from blood. All receptors derive from a man aged 18 to 35 with type 1 diabetes.

This clone was counted many times. This chain links TRBV27 with TRBJ2-3, with D unclear. V lost 3 bases and J 4 bases, leaving 5 bases between the germline ends. CDR1 MNHEY and CDR2 SMNVEV come from the germline V gene (reference sequence). The CDR3 has 12 amino acids. The CDR3 is CASSFFPDTQYF. The CDR3 region has the DNA TGTGCCAGCAGTTTTTTCCCAGATACGCAGTATTTT.

CDR3 bases: TGCAGCGTTGGGGGGACAGGGCGGACCCAGTACTTC. Translation gives CSVGGTGRTQYF. The chain couples TRBV29-1 to TRBJ2-5; 9 bases are shared with TRBD1. The germline V gene encodes CDR1 SQVTM and CDR2 ANQGSEA. The junction had 4 bases not matched to a gene; V was cut back by 4 bases and J by 7 bases. The CDR3 runs 12 residues.

Note on this clone: Different DNA sequences within this sample yield the same CDR3. V and J are TRBV14 and TRBJ1-2, with 8 bases aligning to TRBD1. The germline gives CDR1 SGHDN, CDR2 FVKESK. The CDR3 is made up of 13 amino acids. Trimming at V came to 4 bases and at J to 4 bases, leaving 2 bases not matched to a gene. CDR3 nucleotide sequence: TGTGCCAGCAGCCCAGGACAGGGCTATGGCTACACCTTC. It codes for CASSPGQGYGYTF.

The CDR3 loop reads CASSLLNDKNEQYF. The CDR3, as DNA: TGTGCCAGCAGCTTGCTCAATGACAAAAACGAGCAGTACTTC. The rearrangement uses TRBV5-4 and TRBJ2-7; no clear D gene. The CDR3 runs 14 residues. V was pared by 1 base and J by 5 bases, with 13 bases between. The germline V gene has CDR1 SGHNT and CDR2 YYREEE (reference sequence).

This clone was detected a few times. This chain connects TRBV2 to TRBJ1-5; possibly TRBD1 for D (5 bases). CDR3 size: 12 residues. The germline V gene has CDR1 SNHLY and CDR2 FYNNEI. Trimming left V 8 bases short and J 2 bases short, with 7 bases between. CDR3 bases: TGTGCCAGCGCGGGGGGCAATCAGCCCCAGCATTTT. This translates into CASAGGNQPQHF.

This clone appeared a few times. This chain's CDR3 is CASTPTPYEQYF. Here the CDR3 DNA reads TGTGCCAGCACCCCGACCCCCTACGAGCAGTACTTC. The chain employs TRBV2 and TRBJ2-7, with D uncertain. The germline V gene has CDR1 SNHLY and CDR2 FYNNEI. Trimming removed 7 bases from V and 2 bases from J, with 9 bases in between. CDR3 length: 12 residues.

The V call is TRBV7-9, the J call TRBJ1-2, with TRBD1 matching 8 bases. The germline CDR1 and CDR2 sequences are SEHNR and FQNEAQ (reference sequence). The CDR3 loop spans 14 amino acids. Losses at the gene ends were 5 bases for V and 2 bases for J; bases not matched to a gene: 4. Here the CDR3 DNA reads TGTGCCAGCAGCCGTCGACAGGGGAACTATGGCTACACCTTC. Translated: CASSRRQGNYGYTF.

The V call is TRBV5-6, the J call TRBJ1-4, with 8 bases identical to TRBD1. Per the germline V gene, CDR1 is SGHDT and CDR2 is YYEEEE. Germline trimming cut 0 bases from V and 4 bases from J; bases unmatched to any gene: 5. This CDR3 contains 16 residues. The CDR3 loop reads CASSLAWDRLNEKLFF. CDR3 bases: TGTGCCAGCAGCTTGGCCTGGGACAGGCTTAATGAAAAACTGTTTTTT.

This clone appeared a few times. The DNA of the CDR3 is TGTGCCAGCAGCCAGGACTTACTACAGGGCTGGGGGGAGACCCAGTACTTC. Protein sequence: CASSQDLLQGWGETQYF. V is TRBV7-2 and J is TRBJ2-5; D possibly corresponds to TRBD1 (6 bases). Germline lookup yields CDR1 SGHTA and CDR2 FQGNSA. Deletions cut 5 bases from V and 5 bases from J, with 24 bases between. There are 17 residues in the CDR3.

V is TRBV7-9 and J is TRBJ2-1; 8 nucleotides match TRBD2. The CDR3 length is 16 residues. The V gene end was trimmed by 0 bases and the J gene end by 3 bases; junction bases not matched to a gene: 4. Germline V gene sequence: CDR1 SEHNR, CDR2 FQNEAQ (reference sequence). DNA for the CDR3: TGTGCCAGCAGCTTAGCGGGGCTAGCGGGCTACAATGAGCAGTTCTTC. This sequence encodes CASSLAGLAGYNEQFF.

The rearrangement uses TRBV7-9 and TRBJ2-3, with a tentative D call TRBD2 (6 bases). The germline V gene has CDR1 SEHNR and CDR2 FQNEAQ (reference sequence). This CDR3 has 11 amino acids. Deletions cut 6 bases from V and 5 bases from J, with 6 bases between. CDR3 amino acids: CASRGGDTQYF. The CDR3 DNA reads as TGTGCCAGCAGGGGGGGAGATACGCAGTATTTT.

This clone was counted between two and nine times. This chain connects TRBV5-1 to TRBJ2-5, with D perhaps TRBD2 (6 bases). Trimming took 6 bases from V and 2 from J, leaving 11 bases between them. Germline V gene lookup returns CDR1 SGHRS and CDR2 YFSETQ. The CDR3 sequence is 13 residues long. As DNA, the CDR3 is TGCGCCAGCAAAACGGGGGAGCAAGAGACCCAGTACTTC. Translation: CASKTGEQETQYF.

This clone appeared a few times. This chain uses TRBV2 with TRBJ2-6; D remains ambiguous. The germline V gene encodes CDR1 SNHLY and CDR2 FYNNEI. The germline V and J ends were trimmed by 7 bases and 0 bases, with 13 bases remaining between them. The CDR3 has 16 residues. CDR3 protein: CASNLQVSSGANVLTF. The CDR3 nucleotides read TGTGCCAGCAATTTACAAGTCTCCTCTGGGGCCAACGTCCTGACTTTC. Full variable domain (remainder filled in from reference TRBV2 and TRBJ2-6): EPEVTQTPSHQVTQMGQEVILRCVPISNHLYFYWYRQILGQKVEFLVSFYNNEISEKSEIFDDQFSVERPDGSNFTLKIRSTKLEDSAMYFCASNLQVSSGANVLTFGAGSRLTVL.

This rearrangement joins TRBV5-1 to TRBJ2-3; D ambiguous. Trimming stripped 1 base from V and 0 bases from J, with 9 bases between. The germline gives CDR1 SGHRS, CDR2 YFSETQ. The CDR3 is made up of 15 amino acids. The CDR3 region has the DNA TGCGCCAGCAGCTTGCTAGTTCAGAGCACAGATACGCAGTATTTT. Amino acids: CASSLLVQSTDTQYF.

Only a few counts were recorded for this clone. This sample includes further DNA sequences coding for the same CDR3. The CDR3 bases are TGTGCCAGCAGTCTTAGCGGGGGACAGACCCAGTACTTC. Amino acids: CASSLSGGQTQYF. The chain joins TRBV28 to TRBJ2-5; 9 bases fit TRBD2. The germline V gene has CDR1 MDHEN and CDR2 SYDVKM. V gave up 5 bases and J gave up 6 bases; unmatched junction bases: 4. The CDR3 has 13 residues.

This clone came up a few times. The genes are TRBV5-6 and TRBJ1-1; D call uncertain. The germline V and J ends were trimmed by 0 bases and 1 base, with 7 bases remaining between them. Germline-derived CDR1 and CDR2 are SGHDT and YYEEEE. The CDR3 has 14 residues. In DNA, the CDR3 is TGTGCCAGCAGCTTGGTAGGGAGGAACACTGAAGCTTTCTTT. Its translation: CASSLVGRNTEAFF. Drawing the rest from reference TRBV5-6 and TRBJ1-1, the complete variable domain is DAGVTQSPTHLIKTRGQQVTLRCSPKSGHDTVSWYQQALGQGPQFIFQYYEEEERQRGNFPDRFSGHQFPNYSSELNVNALLLGDSALYLCASSLVGRNTEAFFGQGTRLTVV.

V and J are TRBV5-1 and TRBJ2-7; no definite D call. This CDR3 is built from 15 residues. Germline CDR1 and CDR2: SGHRS and YFSETQ. V lost 5 bases, J lost 0 bases, and 15 bases lay in between. The CDR3 DNA follows: TGCGCCAGCAGAGACGACATCTCGAGCTCCTACGAGCAGTACTTC. Translated: CASRDDISSSYEQYF.

The chain links TRBV5-1 to TRBJ2-1; 10 positions agree with TRBD1. CDR3 length: 18 amino acids. V dropped 0 bases and J dropped 7; count of bases not matched to a gene: 13. The germline V gene has CDR1 SGHRS and CDR2 YFSETQ. DNA of the CDR3: TGCGCCAGCAGCTTGGCCCCAAGCTCGACAGGGGGCTTGAATGAGCAGTTCTTC. Amino acids: CASSLAPSSTGGLNEQFF.

At least ten counts were recorded for this clone. V gene TRBV18 combines with J gene TRBJ2-1, with D possibly being TRBD1 or TRBD2 (5 bases each). Per the germline V gene, CDR1 is KGHSH and CDR2 is LQKENI. The CDR3 consists of 13 residues. V lost 3 bases, J lost 7 bases, and 10 bases lay in between. The CDR3 loop reads CASSPGEGNEQFF. CDR3 DNA sequence: TGTGCCAGCTCACCGGGCGAGGGGAATGAGCAGTTCTTC.

The CDR3 coding sequence is TGTGCCAGCAGCTTGGGGTCCGCGGTGGGCACAGATACGCAGTATTTT. This gives the protein CASSLGSAVGTDTQYF. The chain is built from TRBV5-8 and TRBJ2-3; D uncertain. The CDR3 covers 16 residues. In germline, CDR1 is SGHTS, CDR2 YDEGEE. V lost 0 bases to trimming and J lost 1 base, with 12 bases between them.

This rearrangement joins TRBV19 to TRBJ2-3, with D perhaps given as TRBD1 or TRBD2 (5 bases each). CDR1 and CDR2 (germline): LNHDA, SQIVND (reference sequence). V lost 2 bases and J 0 bases, leaving 9 bases between the germline ends. This CDR3 is 15 amino acids long. For the CDR3, the DNA is TGTGCCAGTAGTATAAAGGGACCTAGCACAGATACGCAGTATTTT. Translating gives CASSIKGPSTDTQYF.

This chain joins TRBV18 and TRBJ2-1, with a tentative D call TRBD1 (6 bases). The germline V gene encodes CDR1 KGHSH and CDR2 LQKENI. CDR3 size: 15 residues. The V gene lost 3 bases and the J gene lost 0 bases, with 9 bases spanning the gap. CDR3: CASSPLGGSYNEQFF. DNA for the CDR3: TGTGCCAGCTCACCTTTAGGGGGCTCCTACAATGAGCAGTTCTTC.

The rearrangement uses TRBV18 and TRBJ2-1; 11 nucleotides line up with TRBD2. Losses at the gene ends were 4 bases for V and 9 bases for J; bases not matched to a gene: 11. This CDR3 has 16 residues. Germline CDR1 KGHSH, CDR2 LQKENI. CDR3 nucleotide sequence: TGTGCCAGCTCACTAAGACAGACTAGCGGGAAGGGTGAGCAGTTCTTC. This encodes CASSLRQTSGKGEQFF.

This clone has a handful of counts. The chain couples TRBV5-1 to TRBJ2-2, with 8 positions matching TRBD1. The CDR3 contains 15 residues. The germline V gene has CDR1 SGHRS and CDR2 YFSETQ. V shed 7 bases, J shed 2 bases, and the junction held 7 bases outside the gene matches. DNA of the CDR3: TGCGCCAGCCGCGCTCAGGGGGCAAACACCGGGGAGCTGTTTTTT. Amino acids: CASRAQGANTGELFF.

The chain links TRBV10-3 to TRBJ2-7; D is undetermined. V was trimmed by 8 bases and J by 2 bases, leaving 13 bases between them. CDR3 length equals 13 residues. Germline V gene sequence: CDR1 ENHRY, CDR2 SYGVKD. Here the CDR3 DNA reads TGTGCCATCTCGACCGACGGCACCTACGAGCAGTACTTC. This sequence encodes CAISTDGTYEQYF.

The chain has TRBV27 and TRBJ2-2; no clear D. The germline V and J ends were trimmed by 6 bases and 6 bases, with 14 bases remaining between them. Per germline, CDR1 MNHEY and CDR2 SMNVEV (reference sequence). This CDR3 is built from 14 residues. CDR3 nucleotide sequence: TGTGCCAGCAGCCGAGTTGGGTTAGCCGGGGAGCTGTTTTTT. Encoded protein: CASSRVGLAGELFF.

Comment on this clone: The sample carries other DNA sequences with the same CDR3. The chain recombines TRBV5-6 with TRBJ2-5; D not resolved. CDR3 length equals 14 residues. Between the trimmed V and J ends, which lost 1 base and 5 bases, there was a span of 12 bases. Germline V CDR1 and CDR2: SGHDT, YYEEEE. The CDR3 is CASSLNDGLETQYF. As DNA, the CDR3 is TGTGCCAGCAGCTTGAACGATGGGCTCGAGACCCAGTACTTC.

The chain recombines TRBV29-1 with TRBJ1-1; possibly TRBD1 for D (6 bases). The CDR3 has 13 residues. Trimming pared 6 bases from V and 2 bases from J, leaving 13 bases between. Germline-derived CDR1 and CDR2 are SQVTM and ANQGSEA. This CDR3 is CSVPTGGNTEAFF. CDR3 coding DNA: TGCAGCGTCCCGACAGGCGGTAACACTGAAGCTTTCTTT.